This TCR beta chain was recovered during a study of tumor-infiltrating lymphocytes in oesophageal squamous cell carcinoma (dated by TCRdb to the mid-2010s). The library relied on PCR. The listed sequencing device is Illumina HiSeq 2000. Using fastp at Q25 and MiXCR, TCRdb reprocessed the public reads and kept productive beta chains. Rows are unified per CDR3 protein, each entry keeping the most common DNA and genes. This sample lists roughly 20,000 distinct CDR3 sequences; about 40% were detected once. The ten largest account for 18% of the sample. With respect to this clonotype: Its antigen target is currently unknown. Within one base of it there is no much larger clone, and no base qualities were kept.

V and J are truncated by 6 bases and 2 bases respectively, leaving an intervening sequence of 11 bases. There are 15 amino acids in the CDR3, from cysteine to phenylalanine inclusive. The entry retains the CDR3 DNA only, 45 bases that are in frame from base 1. Via the germline V gene, CDR1 is SGHTA and CDR2 FQGNSA. The receptor chain draws on TRBV7-2 and TRBJ2-6; a tentative D call is TRBD2 (5 bases match). Sequencing input: normal esophageal tissue next to the tumor. This sequence originates from a female donor with esophageal squamous cell carcinoma. DNA sequence: TGTGCCAGCAGTCGCAGCGGAGCTGGGGCCAACGTCCTGACTTTC. Its product reads: CASSRSGAGANVLTF.